This T cell receptor (beta chain) was sequenced for a study of cytomegalovirus exposure and HLA in healthy donors. Turning to this clone: Its antigen is undetermined.

Assay used: immunoSEQ multiplex PCR; TCRdb lists only in-frame clones, some missing. The repertoire holds more than 95,000 clones, with about nine tenths as singletons. Broader study findings: According to the study, around 160 TCR beta chains were cytomegalovirus-associated. Rare sequences made up most TCRs, while some public TCRs were found in many donors.

The CDR3 runs 14 residues. The V end was cut by 3 bases, the J end by 2 bases, with 10 bases between. Germline CDR1 is MDHEN and CDR2 is SYDVKM. The receptor comes from a woman between 18 and 29 years old in good health and CMV-seronegative. V is TRBV28 and J is TRBJ2-5; perhaps TRBD2 as D (6 bases). The specimen was PBMCs. CDR3 amino acids: CASSLGRGQETQYF. The DNA for the CDR3 is TGTGCCAGCAGTTTGGGGCGGGGACAAGAGACCCAGTACTTC.